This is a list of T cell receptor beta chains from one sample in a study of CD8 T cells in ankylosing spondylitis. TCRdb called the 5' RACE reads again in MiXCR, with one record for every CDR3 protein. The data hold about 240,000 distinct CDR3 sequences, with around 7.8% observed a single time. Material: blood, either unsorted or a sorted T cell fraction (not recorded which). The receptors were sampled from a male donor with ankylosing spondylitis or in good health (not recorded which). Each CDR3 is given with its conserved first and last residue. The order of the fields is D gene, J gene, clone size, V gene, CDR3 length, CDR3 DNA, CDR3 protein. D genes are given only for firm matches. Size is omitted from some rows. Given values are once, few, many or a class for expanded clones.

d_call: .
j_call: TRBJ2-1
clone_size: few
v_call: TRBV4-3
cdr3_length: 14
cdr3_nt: TGCGCCAGCAGCCGAGAACAAAGCGTCGTTGAGCAGTTCTTC
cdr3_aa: CASSREQSVVEQFF

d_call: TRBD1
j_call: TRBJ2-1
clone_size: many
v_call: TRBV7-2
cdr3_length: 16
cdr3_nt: TGTGCCAGCAGCTTCCGACAGGGGTCTATAGACAATGAGCAGTTCTTC
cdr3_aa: CASSFRQGSIDNEQFF

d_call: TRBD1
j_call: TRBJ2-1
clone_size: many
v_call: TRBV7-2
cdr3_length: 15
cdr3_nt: TGTGCCAGCAGCCTTGACAGGGGGAAGAATTTAGAGCAGTTCTTC
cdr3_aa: CASSLDRGKNLEQFF

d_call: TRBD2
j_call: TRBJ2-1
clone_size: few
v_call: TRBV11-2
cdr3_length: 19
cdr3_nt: TGTGCCAGCAGCTTAGTTGTCCTAGCGGGGGCACAAGGATCTAATGAGCAGTTCTTC
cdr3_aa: CASSLVVLAGAQGSNEQFF

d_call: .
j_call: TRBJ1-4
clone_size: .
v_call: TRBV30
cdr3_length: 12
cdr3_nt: TGTGCCGGGCGGACAGCCGGTTACGAACTGTTTTTT
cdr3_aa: CAGRTAGYELFF

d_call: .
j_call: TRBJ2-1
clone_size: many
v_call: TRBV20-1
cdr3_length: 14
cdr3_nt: TGCAGTGCCGGTGGTGGGACTTCCCACAATGAGCAGTTCTTC
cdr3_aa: CSAGGGTSHNEQFF

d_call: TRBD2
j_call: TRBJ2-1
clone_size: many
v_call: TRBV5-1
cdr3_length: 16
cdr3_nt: TGCGCCAGCAGCTTACCGGGACTAGCGGGCTACAATGAGCAGTTCTTC
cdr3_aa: CASSLPGLAGYNEQFF

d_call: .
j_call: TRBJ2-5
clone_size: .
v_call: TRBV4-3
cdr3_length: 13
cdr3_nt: TGCGCCAGCAGCCAAGATTCAACGGAGACCCAGTACTTC
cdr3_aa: CASSQDSTETQYF

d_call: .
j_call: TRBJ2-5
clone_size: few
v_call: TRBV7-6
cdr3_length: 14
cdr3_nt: TGTGCCAGCAGCTCGAGGACAGAGCAAGAGACCCAGTACTTC
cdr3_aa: CASSSRTEQETQYF

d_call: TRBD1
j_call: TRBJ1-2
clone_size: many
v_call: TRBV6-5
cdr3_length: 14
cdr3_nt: TGTGCCAGCAGTTACTCGACAGGGTTCTATGGCTACACCTTC
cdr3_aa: CASSYSTGFYGYTF

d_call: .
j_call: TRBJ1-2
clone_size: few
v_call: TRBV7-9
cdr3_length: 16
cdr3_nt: TGTGCCAGCAGTCCTCCGCCCCCGGGGACGGTCTTTGGCTACACCTTC
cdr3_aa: CASSPPPPGTVFGYTF

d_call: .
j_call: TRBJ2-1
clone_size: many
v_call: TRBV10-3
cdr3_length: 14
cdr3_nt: TGTGCCATCAGTGAGTTGGACGGATACAATGAGCAGTTCTTC
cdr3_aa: CAISELDGYNEQFF

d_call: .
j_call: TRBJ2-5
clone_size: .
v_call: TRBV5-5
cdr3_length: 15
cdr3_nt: TGTGCCAGCAGCTTTACAAACCCTGGAGGGGAGACCCAGTACTTC
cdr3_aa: CASSFTNPGGETQYF

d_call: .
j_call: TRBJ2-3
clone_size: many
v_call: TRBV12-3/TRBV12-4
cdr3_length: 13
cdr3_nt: TGTGCCAGCAGTTTGAAAGGGTTGAATACGCAGTATTTT
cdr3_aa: CASSLKGLNTQYF

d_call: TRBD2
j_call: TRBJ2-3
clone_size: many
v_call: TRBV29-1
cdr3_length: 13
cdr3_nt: TGCAGCGTTGATACTAGCGGAGCAGATACGCAGTATTTT
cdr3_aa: CSVDTSGADTQYF

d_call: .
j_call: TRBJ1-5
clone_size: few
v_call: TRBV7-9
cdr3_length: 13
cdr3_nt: TGTGCCAGCAGCTTGGGCCCCGGTCAGCCCCAGCATTTT
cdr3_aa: CASSLGPGQPQHF

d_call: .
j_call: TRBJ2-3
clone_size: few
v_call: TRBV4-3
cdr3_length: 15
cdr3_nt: TGCGCCAGCAGCCAAGATGGGATTAGCACAGATACGCAGTATTTT
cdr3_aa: CASSQDGISTDTQYF

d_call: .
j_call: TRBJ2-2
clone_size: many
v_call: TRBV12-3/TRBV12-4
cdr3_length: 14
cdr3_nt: TGTGCCAGCAGTCCCGGGACCTGGCCCGGGGAGCTGTTTTTT
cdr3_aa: CASSPGTWPGELFF

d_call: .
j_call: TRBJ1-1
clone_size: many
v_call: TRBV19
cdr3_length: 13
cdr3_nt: TGTGCCAGTAGTCCCGTGACAGGCCACACAGCTTTCTTT
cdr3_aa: CASSPVTGHTAFF

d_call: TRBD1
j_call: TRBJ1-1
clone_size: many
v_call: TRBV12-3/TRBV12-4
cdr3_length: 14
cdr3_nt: TGTGCCAGCAGTAGTCAGGGGGGTAGCACTGAAGCTTTCTTT
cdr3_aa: CASSSQGGSTEAFF

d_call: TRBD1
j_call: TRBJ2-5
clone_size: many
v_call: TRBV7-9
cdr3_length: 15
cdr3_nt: TGTGCCAGCAGCGCTCGACAGGGCAGAGGAGAGACCCAGTACTTC
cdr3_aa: CASSARQGRGETQYF

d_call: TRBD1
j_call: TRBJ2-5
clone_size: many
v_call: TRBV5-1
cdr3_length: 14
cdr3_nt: TGCGCCAGCAGCTCGGGACAGCCTCAAGAGACCCAGTACTTC
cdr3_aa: CASSSGQPQETQYF

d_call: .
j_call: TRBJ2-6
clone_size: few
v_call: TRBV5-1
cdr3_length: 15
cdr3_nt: TGCGCCAGCAGCTTGCAGGAATCTGGGGCCAACGTCCTGACTTTC
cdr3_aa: CASSLQESGANVLTF

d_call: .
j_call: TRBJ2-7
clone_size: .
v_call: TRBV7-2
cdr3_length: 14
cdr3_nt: TGTGCCAGCAACGACCAGGGGCCCTCCTACGAGCAGTACTTC
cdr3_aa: CASNDQGPSYEQYF

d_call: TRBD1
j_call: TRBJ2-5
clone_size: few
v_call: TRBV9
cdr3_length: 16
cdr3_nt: TGTGCCAGCAGCGTGTGGGACAGGGAGGGCCAAGAGACCCAGTACTTC
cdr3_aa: CASSVWDREGQETQYF

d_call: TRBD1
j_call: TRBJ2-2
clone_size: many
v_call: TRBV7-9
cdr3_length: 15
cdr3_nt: TGTGCCAGCAGCTCGGGACAGGCGAAGACCGGGGAGCTGTTTTTT
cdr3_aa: CASSSGQAKTGELFF

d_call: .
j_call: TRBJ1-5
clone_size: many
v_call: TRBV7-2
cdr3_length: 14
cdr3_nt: TGTGCCAGCAGCAAATCCCGGGCTGGTCAGCCCCAGCATTTT
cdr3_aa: CASSKSRAGQPQHF